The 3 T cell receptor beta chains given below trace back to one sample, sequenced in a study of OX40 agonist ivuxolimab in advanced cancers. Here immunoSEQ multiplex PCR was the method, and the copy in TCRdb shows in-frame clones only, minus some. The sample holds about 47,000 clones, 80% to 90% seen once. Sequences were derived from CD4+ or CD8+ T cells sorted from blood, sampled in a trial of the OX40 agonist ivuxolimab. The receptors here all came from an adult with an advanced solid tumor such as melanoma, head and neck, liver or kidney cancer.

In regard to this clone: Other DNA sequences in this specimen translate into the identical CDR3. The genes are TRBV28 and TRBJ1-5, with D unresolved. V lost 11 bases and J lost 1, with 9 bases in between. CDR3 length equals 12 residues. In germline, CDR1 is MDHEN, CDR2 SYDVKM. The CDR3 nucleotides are TGTGCCGGAAAAAGAAGCAATCAGCCCCAGCATTTT. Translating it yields CAGKRSNQPQHF.

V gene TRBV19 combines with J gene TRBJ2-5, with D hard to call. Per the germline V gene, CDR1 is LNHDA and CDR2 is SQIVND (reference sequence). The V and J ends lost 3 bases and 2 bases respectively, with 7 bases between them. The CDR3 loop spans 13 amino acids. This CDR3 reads CASSIQRQETQYF. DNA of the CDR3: TGTGCCAGTAGTATTCAGAGACAAGAGACCCAGTACTTC.

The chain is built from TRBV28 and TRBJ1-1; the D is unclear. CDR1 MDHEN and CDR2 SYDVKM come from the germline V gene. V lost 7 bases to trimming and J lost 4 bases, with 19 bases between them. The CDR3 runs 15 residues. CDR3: CASTSPTLFGTEAFF. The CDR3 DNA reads TGTGCCAGCACATCACCGACCCTGTTCGGCACTGAAGCTTTCTTT.